The 10 T cell receptor beta chains presented below share a single source sample, sequenced in a study of beta chain features in type 1 diabetes. Notes on the study in general: There was a moderate but significant shortening of TCRB CDR3s in all four CD4+ subsets of Type 1 diabetes patients.

The study reverse transcribed the entire isolated RNA, so it sequenced expressed TCRB transcripts. TCRdb's table, derived via immunoSEQ multiplex PCR, lists solely in-frame clones and lacks some. The data show 680,000 or so clones, with around 15% seen just once and about 0.02% held by the top ten. These TCRs are of unknown antigen specificity. Sample: naive CD4+ T cells from blood. These receptor sequences come from a man in his late teens or twenties with type 1 diabetes.

V is TRBV6-5 and J is TRBJ2-7, with D possibly matching TRBD1 (5 bases). Between the trimmed V and J ends, which lost 0 bases and 7 bases, there was a span of 16 bases. Per the germline V gene, CDR1 is MNHEY and CDR2 is SVGAGI. The CDR3 has 15 amino acids. In DNA, the CDR3 is TGTGCCAGCAGTTACTCGAAGGTGACAGCACGGGAGCAGTACTTC. Protein: CASSYSKVTAREQYF.

Worth noting for this clone: Different DNA sequences within this sample yield the same CDR3. This sequence joins TRBV18 and TRBJ2-3, with D perhaps matching TRBD1 (5 bases). The V gene's germline CDR1 is KGHSH and CDR2 LQKENI. V lost 3 bases, J lost 0 bases, and 7 bases lay in between. CDR3 length equals 14 residues. DNA of the CDR3: TGTGCCAGCTCACCTCAGGGTAGCACAGATACGCAGTATTTT. This translates into CASSPQGSTDTQYF. Based on the CDR3 plus reference TRBV18 and TRBJ2-3, the full variable domain is NAGVMQNPRHLVRRRGQEARLRCSPMKGHSHVYWYRQLPEEGLKFMVYLQKENIIDESGMPKERFSAEFPKEGPSILRIQQVVRGDSAAYFCASSPQGSTDTQYFGPGTRLTVL.

This chain's CDR3 is CASSLLQETEAFF. Here the CDR3 DNA reads TGTGCCAGCAGCTTACTACAGGAGACTGAAGCTTTCTTT. The V and J genes are TRBV13 and TRBJ1-1; D is perhaps TRBD1 (5 bases). V lost 2 bases and J lost 5, with 9 bases in between. Germline lookup yields CDR1 PRHDT and CDR2 FYEKMQ (reference sequence). The CDR3 runs 13 residues.

A word on this clone: Distinct nucleotide sequences in the sample also encode this CDR3. V and J are TRBV30 and TRBJ1-3; D uncertain. Germline-derived CDR1 and CDR2 are GTSNPN and SVGIG (reference sequence). The ends were cut back, 4 bases at V and 2 bases at J, with 3 bases in the middle. CDR3 length equals 11 residues. This chain's CDR3 is CAWTAGNTIYF. The CDR3 nucleotides read TGTGCCTGGACAGCTGGAAACACCATATATTTT.

The chain joins TRBV30 to TRBJ2-7, with no clear D. Germline loops: CDR1 GTSNPN, CDR2 SVGIG (reference sequence). V lost 0 bases to trimming and J lost 7 bases, with 10 bases between them. CDR3 length: 12 residues. CDR3 amino acids: CAWSVNLMEQYF. The CDR3 DNA reads TGTGCCTGGAGTGTAAACCTGATGGAGCAGTACTTC.

In its sample, this clone was seen a few times. J is TRBJ2-1 and V is TRBV6-5; 10 bases map to TRBD2. CDR1 is MNHEY and CDR2 is SVGAGI in the germline V gene. This CDR3 has 15 residues. V lost 6 bases, J lost 7 bases, and 9 bases stayed unmatched. This CDR3 is CASRPSGGQGNEQFF. The CDR3 nucleotides are TGTGCCAGCAGGCCTAGCGGGGGCCAGGGGAATGAGCAGTTCTTC.

The CDR3 coding sequence is TGCGCCAGCAGCTTGGGGTTAGCGGGGTTCCAAGAGACCCAGTACTTC. Translated, it gives CASSLGLAGFQETQYF. The chain recombines TRBV5-1 with TRBJ2-5; 8 bases are shared with TRBD2. The CDR3 is made up of 16 amino acids. The germline CDR1 and CDR2 sequences are SGHRS and YFSETQ. V shed 0 bases, J shed 1 base, and the junction held 5 bases outside the gene matches.

In DNA form, the CDR3 reads TGCGCCAGCAGCCAAGGGGCTAGACGACTCAATGAGCAGTTCTTC. Its protein is CASSQGARRLNEQFF. V and J are TRBV4-1 and TRBJ2-1; no definite D call. Germline V gene sequence: CDR1 MGHRA, CDR2 YSYEKL. This CDR3 region has 15 residues. V lost 1 base and J 6 bases, leaving 13 bases between the germline ends.

This clone was seen a handful of times. The V call is TRBV9, the J call TRBJ2-5, with unresolved D. Germline V lookup: CDR1 SGDLS, CDR2 YYNGEE. The ends were cut back, 0 bases at V and 1 base at J, with 10 bases in the middle. This CDR3 has 15 amino acids. The CDR3 is CASSVGVQTQETQYF. Here the CDR3 DNA reads TGTGCCAGCAGCGTAGGGGTTCAGACCCAAGAGACCCAGTACTTC. The full variable domain, its missing parts supplied by reference TRBV9 and TRBJ2-5, is DSGVTQTPKHLITATGQRVTLRCSPRSGDLSVYWYQQSLDQGLQFLIQYYNGEERAKGNILERFSAQQFPDLHSELNLSSLELGDSALYFCASSVGVQTQETQYFGPGTRLLVL.

This rearrangement joins TRBV2 to TRBJ2-2, with 11 bases that match TRBD2. The CDR3 loop spans 14 amino acids. Looked up from germline, CDR1 is SNHLY and CDR2 is FYNNEI. Unmatched junction bases numbered 3, after V lost 8 bases and J lost 4 bases. CDR3 nucleotide sequence: TGTGCCAGCCATGGGACTAGCGGCACCGGGGAGCTGTTTTTT. The encoded protein is CASHGTSGTGELFF.